The present T cell receptor (beta chain) was sequenced within a study of T cells in localized non-small cell lung cancer. CDR3 size: 16 residues. With V trimmed by 3 bases and J by 1 base, 5 bases remained unmatched. Germline V gene sequence: CDR1 SGHAT, CDR2 FQDESV (reference sequence). Assay used: immunoSEQ multiplex PCR; TCRdb lists only in-frame clones, some missing. This sample has 30,000 to 35,000 clones, with just over 90% found just once. Study outcomes and limitations: Patients showing higher blood T cell density tended to see longer overall survival.

A word on this clone: The antigen is not known.

The receptor's source is a female donor older than 55 with stage I lung adenocarcinoma. The material was peripheral blood, obtained before any cancer treatment. The chain links TRBV11-1 to TRBJ2-5; TRBD2 agrees at 10 bases. This chain's CDR3 is CASSLGKRGGQETQYF. The CDR3 DNA sequence: TGTGCCAGCAGCTTGGGAAAGCGGGGGGGCCAAGAGACCCAGTACTTC.